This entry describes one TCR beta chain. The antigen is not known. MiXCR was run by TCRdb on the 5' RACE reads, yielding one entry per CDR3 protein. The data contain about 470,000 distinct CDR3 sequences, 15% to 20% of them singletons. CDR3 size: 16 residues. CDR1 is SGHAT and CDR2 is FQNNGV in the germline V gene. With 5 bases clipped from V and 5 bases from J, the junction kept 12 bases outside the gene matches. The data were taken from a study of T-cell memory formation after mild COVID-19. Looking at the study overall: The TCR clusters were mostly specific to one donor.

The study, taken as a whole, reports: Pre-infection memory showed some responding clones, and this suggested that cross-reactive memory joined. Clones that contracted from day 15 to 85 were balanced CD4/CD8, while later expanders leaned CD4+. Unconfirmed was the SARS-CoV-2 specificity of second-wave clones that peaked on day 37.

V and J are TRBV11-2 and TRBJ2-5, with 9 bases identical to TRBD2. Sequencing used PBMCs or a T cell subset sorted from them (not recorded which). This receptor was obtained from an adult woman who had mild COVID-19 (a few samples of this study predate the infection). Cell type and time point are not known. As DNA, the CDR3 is TGTGCCAGCAGCCATGGCCGGCGGGGGGGATCGGAGACCCAGTACTTC. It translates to CASSHGRRGGSETQYF.